Below, one T cell receptor beta chain is given with its context. Germline values: CDR1 MDHEN, CDR2 SYDVKM. V was trimmed by 1 base and J by 0 bases, leaving 13 bases between them. There are 17 residues in the CDR3. Here immunoSEQ multiplex PCR was the method, and the copy in TCRdb shows in-frame clones only, minus some. The sample gives 100,000 or so clones, 91% of which show up once; around 3.2% is in the top ten. This entry belongs to a study of T cell changes during pregnancy in multiple sclerosis. The specimen comprised peripheral blood, sampled in the second trimester of pregnancy. The rearrangement links TRBV28 to TRBJ2-4, with D possibly being TRBD1 (5 bases). The TCR was taken from a female donor with multiple sclerosis, enrolled in a pregnancy study. The CDR3 nucleotides are TGTGCCAGCAGTTTATCTCAGGGTCAACCAGCCAAAAACATTCAGTACTTC. As protein: CASSLSQGQPAKNIQYF.